This entry is about one TCR beta chain. Its antigen is as yet unknown. At one end, the junction sequence differs from germline, possibly due to a read error. The CDR3 is made up of 15 amino acids. The data stem from a study of post-analysis software for immune sequencing data. Whole-study findings and limits: There was significantly lower normalized Chao1 diversity in multiple sclerosis patients than in controls. Samples sharing a preparation batch grouped tightly together when assessed by F measure. Included in a set of roughly five TRBV segments more frequent in patients than controls were TRBV5-6, TRBV5-1 and TRBV20-1.

Built from TCR beta cDNA, the libraries had unique molecular identifiers in them. When roughly 0.85 to 11 million T cells were used, they gave approximately 450,000 cDNA molecules. In TCRdb, the PCR reads were re-called with MiXCR into one record per CDR3 protein. The table lists approximately 690,000 distinct CDR3 sequences, about 60% of them singletons. The origin of this receptor is a girl aged 2-10 years with multiple sclerosis. The chain combines TRBV12-3 or TRBV12-4 with TRBJ2-3; the match to TRBD1 covers 8 bases. Sample: blood. The CDR3 DNA is TGTGCCAGCAGTTCCAGGGGGCCTAGCACAGACACGCAGTATTTT. Its protein is CASSSRGPSTDTQYF.